This note documents a single T cell receptor (beta chain) sequence. This sample was taken from a study of blood T cell repertoires in COVID-19. V lost 4 bases and J 7 bases, leaving 19 bases between the germline ends. This CDR3 contains 15 residues. Germline CDR1 reads LNHDA; CDR2 reads SQIVND (reference sequence). Sequencing used immunoSEQ multiplex PCR; TCRdb keeps in-frame clones, though not all of them. Altogether around 480,000 clones are present, 87% being singletons, with the ten largest covering 0.65% to 0.9%. Individuals aged roughly 18 to 90 years were recruited from approximately 22 US areas. Categorization into cohorts depended on clinical history that participants reported. Recovered status applied to Cohort 3 donors who had two consecutive negative PCRs. It also applied to those with clearance or with symptom resolution.

Sequenced: PBMCs or T cells enriched from blood (not recorded which). The sequence derives from a woman aged 18-35 years who had recovered from COVID-19. The J gene is TRBJ1-1, the V gene TRBV19, with D possibly being TRBD1 (6 bases). Here the CDR3 reads CASSTSGASQNEAFF. The CDR3 nucleotides are TGTGCCAGTAGTACCTCAGGGGCCAGCCAAAATGAAGCTTTCTTT.